This TCR beta chain was recorded in a study of blood T cell repertoires in COVID-19. Study information: PBMCs, B-cell-depleted T cells, or T cells provided the cDNA or gDNA that made up the material.

Trimming removed 2 bases at V and 2 bases at J, with 8 bases between. Per the germline V gene, CDR1 is SGHRS and CDR2 is YFSETQ. The CDR3 is 13 residues long. Seattle-derived patients entered the study during active infection and were followed longitudinally. TCRdb keeps only in-frame clones here, not all; method: immunoSEQ multiplex PCR. The data contain approximately 330,000 clones, approximately 86% of them singletons. The V and J genes are TRBV5-1 and TRBJ2-7, with D perhaps TRBD1 (6 bases). Sample: peripheral blood. This TCR was sampled from a young man with COVID-19, enrolled during active disease. As DNA, the CDR3 is TGCGCCAGCAGCTTAGACAGGACCTACGAGCAGTACTTC. Translating gives CASSLDRTYEQYF.